This T cell receptor beta chain is drawn from a study of T-cell memory formation after mild COVID-19. Study in general: Largely donor-specific sequence clusters came from a couple of donors. Findings of the study overall: The finding that pre-infection memory included some responding clones suggested that cross-reactive memory joined. Clones that contracted from day 15 to 85 were balanced CD4/CD8, while later expanders leaned CD4+.

TCRdb re-called the 5' RACE reads with MiXCR, one entry per CDR3 protein. The table has 400,000 to 500,000 distinct CDR3 sequences, roughly 20% seen once. On this clonotype: Its cognate antigen is unknown.

The CDR3 has 15 amino acids. From germline, CDR1 is LNHDA and CDR2 SQIVND (reference sequence). V lost 4 bases to trimming and J lost 0 bases, with 9 bases between them. The chain combines TRBV19 with TRBJ2-2, with D possibly matching TRBD1 (5 bases). This receptor was obtained from an adult woman who had mild COVID-19 (a few samples of this study predate the infection). Cell type and time point are not known. Sequencing was carried out using PBMCs or a T cell subset sorted from them (not recorded which). CDR3 in DNA: TGTGCCAGTAGTACTCCAGGGTCGAACACCGGGGAGCTGTTTTTT. It specifies CASSTPGSNTGELFF.